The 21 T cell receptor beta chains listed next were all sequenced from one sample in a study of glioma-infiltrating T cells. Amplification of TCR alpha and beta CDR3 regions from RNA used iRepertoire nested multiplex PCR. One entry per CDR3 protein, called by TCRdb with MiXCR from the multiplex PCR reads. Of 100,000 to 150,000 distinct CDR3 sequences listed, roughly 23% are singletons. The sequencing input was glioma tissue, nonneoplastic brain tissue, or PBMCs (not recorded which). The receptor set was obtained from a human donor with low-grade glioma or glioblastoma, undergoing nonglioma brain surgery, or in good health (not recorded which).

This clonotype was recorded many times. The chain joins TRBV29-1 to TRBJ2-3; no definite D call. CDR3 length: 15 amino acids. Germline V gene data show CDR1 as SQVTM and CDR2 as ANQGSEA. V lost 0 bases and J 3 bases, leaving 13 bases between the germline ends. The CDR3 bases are TGCAGCGTTGAAGATCTCGGCAGGTTGACAGATACGCAGTATTTT. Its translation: CSVEDLGRLTDTQYF.

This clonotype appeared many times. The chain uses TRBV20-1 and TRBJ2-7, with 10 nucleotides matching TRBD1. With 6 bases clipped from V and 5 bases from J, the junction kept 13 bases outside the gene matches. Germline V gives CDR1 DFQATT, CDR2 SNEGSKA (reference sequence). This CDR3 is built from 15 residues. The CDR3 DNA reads TGCAGTGCCAAGAGTCTGGGACAGGGGTTAAACGAGCAGTACTTC. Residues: CSAKSLGQGLNEQYF.

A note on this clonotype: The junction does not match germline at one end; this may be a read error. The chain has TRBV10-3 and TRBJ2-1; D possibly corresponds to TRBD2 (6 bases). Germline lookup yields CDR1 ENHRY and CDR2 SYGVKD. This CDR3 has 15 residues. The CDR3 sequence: CAVRFGGARSNEQFF. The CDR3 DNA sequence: TGTGCCGTCAGATTTGGAGGGGCGCGGAGCAATGAGCAGTTCTTC.

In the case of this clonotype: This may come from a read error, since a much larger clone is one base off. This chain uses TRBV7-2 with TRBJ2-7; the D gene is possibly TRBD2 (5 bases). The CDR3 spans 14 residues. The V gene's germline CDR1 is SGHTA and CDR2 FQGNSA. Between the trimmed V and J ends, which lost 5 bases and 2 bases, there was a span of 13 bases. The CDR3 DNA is TGTGCCAGCAGCGGACTCCCGAGAACCTACGAGCAGTACTTC. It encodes CASSGLPRTYEQYF. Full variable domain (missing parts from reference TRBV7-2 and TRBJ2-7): GAGVSQSPSNKVTEKGKDVELRCDPISGHTALYWYRQSLGQGLEFLIYFQGNSAPDKSGLPSDRFSAERTGGSVSTLTIQRTQQEDSAVYLCASSGLPRTYEQYFGPGTRLTVT.

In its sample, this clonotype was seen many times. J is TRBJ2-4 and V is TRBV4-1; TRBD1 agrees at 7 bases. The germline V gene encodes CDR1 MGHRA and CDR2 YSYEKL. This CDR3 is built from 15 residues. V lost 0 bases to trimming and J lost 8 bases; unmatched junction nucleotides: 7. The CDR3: CASSQDLHRGDIQYF. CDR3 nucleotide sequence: TGCGCCAGCAGCCAAGATCTTCACAGGGGTGACATTCAGTACTTC.

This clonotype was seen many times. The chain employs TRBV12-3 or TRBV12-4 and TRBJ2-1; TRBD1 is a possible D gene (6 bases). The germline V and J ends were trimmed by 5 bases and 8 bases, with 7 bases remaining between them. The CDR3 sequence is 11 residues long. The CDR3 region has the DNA TGTGCCAGCAGTGAGGGGGATGAGCAGTTCTTC. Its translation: CASSEGDEQFF.

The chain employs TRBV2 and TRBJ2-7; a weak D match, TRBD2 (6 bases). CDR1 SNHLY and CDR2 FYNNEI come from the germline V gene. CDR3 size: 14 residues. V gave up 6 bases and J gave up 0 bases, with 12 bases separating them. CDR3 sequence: CASSSLANSYEQYF. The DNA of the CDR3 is TGTGCCAGCAGCTCTCTAGCGAACTCCTACGAGCAGTACTTC.

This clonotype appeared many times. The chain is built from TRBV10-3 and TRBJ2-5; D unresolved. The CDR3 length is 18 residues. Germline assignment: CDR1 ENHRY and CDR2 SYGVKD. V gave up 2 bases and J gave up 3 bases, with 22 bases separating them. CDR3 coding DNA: TGTGCCATCAGTGAGCCGAAGCCCCACATGAGTAGTAAAGAGACCCAGTACTTC. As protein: CAISEPKPHMSSKETQYF.

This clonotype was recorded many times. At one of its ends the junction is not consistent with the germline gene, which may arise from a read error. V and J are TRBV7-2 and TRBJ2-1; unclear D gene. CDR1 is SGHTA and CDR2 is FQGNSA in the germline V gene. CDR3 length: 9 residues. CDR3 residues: CASSYPLKF. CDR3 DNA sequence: TGTGCCAGCAGTTACCCTCTAAAATTC.

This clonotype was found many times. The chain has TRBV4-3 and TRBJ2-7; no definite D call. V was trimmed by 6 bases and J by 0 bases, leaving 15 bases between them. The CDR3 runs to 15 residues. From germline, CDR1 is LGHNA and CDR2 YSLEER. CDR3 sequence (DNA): TGCGCCAGCAGTCCGAGCTGGGGTAACTCCTACGAGCAGTACTTC. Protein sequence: CASSPSWGNSYEQYF.

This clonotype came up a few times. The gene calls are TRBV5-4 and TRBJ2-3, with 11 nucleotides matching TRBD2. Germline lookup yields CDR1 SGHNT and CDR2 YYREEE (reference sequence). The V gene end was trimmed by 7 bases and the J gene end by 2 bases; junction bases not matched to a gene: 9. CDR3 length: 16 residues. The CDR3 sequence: CASGPRTSGYTDTQYF. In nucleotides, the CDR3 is TGTGCCAGCGGCCCCCGGACTAGCGGGTACACAGATACGCAGTATTTT.

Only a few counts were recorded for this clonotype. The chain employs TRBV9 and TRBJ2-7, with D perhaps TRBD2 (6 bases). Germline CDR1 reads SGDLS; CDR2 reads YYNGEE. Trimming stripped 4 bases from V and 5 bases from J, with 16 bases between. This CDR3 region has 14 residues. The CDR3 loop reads CASSTNGGFNEQYF. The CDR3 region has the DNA TGTGCCAGCAGCACGAACGGGGGTTTTAACGAGCAGTACTTC.

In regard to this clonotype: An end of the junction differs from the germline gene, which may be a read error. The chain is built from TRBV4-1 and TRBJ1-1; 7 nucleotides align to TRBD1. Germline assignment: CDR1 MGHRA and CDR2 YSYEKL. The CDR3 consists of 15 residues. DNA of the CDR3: TGCGCCAGCAGCCAGGAGGGACAGTGGAACACTGAAGCCTTCTTT. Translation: CASSQEGQWNTEAFF.

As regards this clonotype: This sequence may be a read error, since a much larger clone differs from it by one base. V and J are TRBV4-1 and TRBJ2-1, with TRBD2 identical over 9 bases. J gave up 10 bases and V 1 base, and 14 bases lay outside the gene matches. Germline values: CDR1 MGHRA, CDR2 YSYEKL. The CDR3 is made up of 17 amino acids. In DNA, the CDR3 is TGCGCCAGCAGCCAAGCTCACGAGCGGGAGGTGCCCTACGAGCAGTTCTTC. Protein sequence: CASSQAHEREVPYEQFF.

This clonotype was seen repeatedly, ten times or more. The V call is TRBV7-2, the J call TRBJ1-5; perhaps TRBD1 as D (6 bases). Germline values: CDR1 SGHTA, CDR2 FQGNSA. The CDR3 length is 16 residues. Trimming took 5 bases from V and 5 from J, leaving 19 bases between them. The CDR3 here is CASSGGVGRGYQPQHF. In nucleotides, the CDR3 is TGTGCCAGCAGCGGCGGCGTGGGCAGGGGATATCAGCCCCAGCATTTT.

In DNA form, the CDR3 reads TGTGCCAGTAGTATGTCGGTACTAGCGGGAGACGCAGATACGCAGTATTTT. Protein product: CASSMSVLAGDADTQYF. This chain joins TRBV19 and TRBJ2-3; 11 nucleotides agree with TRBD2. CDR3 length equals 17 residues. Germline CDR1 and CDR2: LNHDA and SQIVND (reference sequence). V lost 3 bases, J lost 4 bases, and 9 bases stayed unmatched.

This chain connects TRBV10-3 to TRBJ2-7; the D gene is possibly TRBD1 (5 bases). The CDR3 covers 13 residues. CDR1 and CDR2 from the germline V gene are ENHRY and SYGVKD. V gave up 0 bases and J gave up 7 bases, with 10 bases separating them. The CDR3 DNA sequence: TGTGCCATCAGTGAGTCGACAGTGAGGGAGCAGTACTTC. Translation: CAISESTVREQYF.

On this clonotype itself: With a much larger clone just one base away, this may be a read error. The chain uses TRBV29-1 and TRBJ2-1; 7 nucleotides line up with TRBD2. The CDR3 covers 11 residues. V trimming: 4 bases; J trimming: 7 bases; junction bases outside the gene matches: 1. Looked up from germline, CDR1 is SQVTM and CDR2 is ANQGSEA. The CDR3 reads CSVGSGNEQFF. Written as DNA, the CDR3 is TGCAGCGTTGGTAGCGGGAATGAGCAGTTCTTC.

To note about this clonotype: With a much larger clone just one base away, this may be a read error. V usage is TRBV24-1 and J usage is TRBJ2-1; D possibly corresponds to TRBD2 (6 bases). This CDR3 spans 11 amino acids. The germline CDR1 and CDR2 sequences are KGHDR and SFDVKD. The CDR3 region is CGTGLYNEQFF. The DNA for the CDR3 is TGTGGCACGGGACTTTACAATGAGCAGTTCTTC.

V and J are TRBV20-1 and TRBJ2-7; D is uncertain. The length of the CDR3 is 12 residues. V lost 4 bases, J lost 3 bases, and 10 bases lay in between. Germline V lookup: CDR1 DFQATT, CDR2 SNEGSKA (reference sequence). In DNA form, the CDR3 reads TGCAGTGCTAACCTAGGTTTCTACGAGCAGTACTTC. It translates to CSANLGFYEQYF.

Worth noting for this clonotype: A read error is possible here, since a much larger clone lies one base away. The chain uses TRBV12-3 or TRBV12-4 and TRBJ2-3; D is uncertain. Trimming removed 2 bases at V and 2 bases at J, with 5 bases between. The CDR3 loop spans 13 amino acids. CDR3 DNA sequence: TGTGCCAGCAGTTTACGAATCACAGATACGCAGTATTTT. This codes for CASSLRITDTQYF.